These 6 T cell receptor beta chains came from one sample sequenced in a study of T cell repertoires in cytomegalovirus infection. Their antigens remain unidentified. Each CDR3 protein gets one entry after TCRdb re-called the reads with MiXCR. The repertoire consists of around 570,000 distinct CDR3 sequences, with around two fifths occurring once and the leading ten covering around 50%. Sequences were derived from cultured PBMCs, sampled from culture after CMV antigen stimulation. The receptor set was obtained from a human donor in good health (CMV status not recorded). Some clones in this sample may be carry-over from other donors' samples.

This chain links TRBV6-2 or TRBV6-3 with TRBJ2-2; D call uncertain. The germline V and J ends were trimmed by 6 bases and 5 bases, with 10 bases remaining between them. Germline V gives CDR1 MNHEY, CDR2 SVGEGT. The CDR3 covers 13 residues. The CDR3 bases are TGTGCCAGCAGCCTGACGCGAACCGGGGAGCTGTTTTTT. This codes for CASSLTRTGELFF.

This chain joins TRBV2 and TRBJ2-5, with D perhaps matching TRBD1 or TRBD2 (5 bases each). V gave up 6 bases and J gave up 3 bases, with 14 bases separating them. The CDR3 loop spans 14 amino acids. Per germline, CDR1 SNHLY and CDR2 FYNNEI. The CDR3 is CASSLGTMKETQYF. The CDR3 coding sequence is TGTGCCAGCAGCCTCGGGACCATGAAAGAGACCCAGTACTTC. Full variable domain (rest looked up from reference TRBV2 and TRBJ2-5): EPEVTQTPSHQVTQMGQEVILRCVPISNHLYFYWYRQILGQKVEFLVSFYNNEISEKSEIFDDQFSVERPDGSNFTLKIRSTKLEDSAMYFCASSLGTMKETQYFGPGTRLLVL.

The V call is TRBV7-8, the J call TRBJ2-7; D is unresolved. Per the germline V gene, CDR1 is SGHVS and CDR2 is FQNEAQ. Trimming took off 5 bases at V and 0 bases at J, with 11 bases between the two ends. The CDR3 runs 14 residues. Written as DNA, the CDR3 is TGTGCCAGCAGCGGCGACCACAACTCCTACGAGCAGTACTTC. Amino acids: CASSGDHNSYEQYF.

The chain recombines TRBV6-5 with TRBJ2-7, with D tentatively TRBD1 or TRBD2 (5 bases each). The CDR3 loop spans 13 amino acids. The germline V and J ends were trimmed by 11 bases and 5 bases, with 19 bases remaining between them. The germline V gene encodes CDR1 MNHEY and CDR2 SVGAGI. The CDR3 region has the DNA TGTGCCTGTTCCCGGGACGGCAGGCACGAGCAGTACTTC. Its translation: CACSRDGRHEQYF.

This clonotype occurred a few times. This chain connects TRBV12-3 or TRBV12-4 to TRBJ1-3, with D tentatively TRBD1 (5 bases). Deletions cut 8 bases from V and 4 bases from J, with 12 bases between. This CDR3 region has 13 residues. The CDR3 is CASGTGGGNTIYF. The CDR3 DNA reads TGTGCCAGCGGGACGGGGGGAGGAAACACCATATATTTT.

The V call is TRBV15, the J call TRBJ1-6; the D gene is possibly TRBD1 (6 bases). Per the germline V gene, CDR1 is LNHNV and CDR2 is YYDKDF (reference sequence). This CDR3 has 15 amino acids. The V gene lost 4 bases and the J gene lost 6 bases, with 13 bases spanning the gap. The CDR3 DNA follows: TGTGCCACCAGCATGTTGGACAGACTTAATTCACCCCTCCACTTT. Its translation: CATSMLDRLNSPLHF.